This T cell receptor beta chain was recorded in a study of T cells in Graves' hyperthyroidism and ophthalmopathy (dated by TCRdb to the late 2010s). A note on the overall study: Peripheral blood samples were taken at initial diagnosis, before any treatment was given. To identify distinguishing TCR V-J signatures, a discovery cohort of roughly 100 patients was used, comprising approximately 40 with Graves' ophthalmopathy and some 60 with stable Graves' hyperthyroidism. An independent validation cohort of fewer than 20 hyperthyroidism patients and 17 patients who later progressed to ophthalmopathy tested prospective prediction of ophthalmopathy. The approximately 98 discovery patients were randomly divided into training and test sets at a 7:3 ratio. In addition, the study compared T-cell repertoires in thyroid tissue and in blood from about 6 Graves' hyperthyroidism patients. After sampling, hyperthyroidism patients received methimazole starting at 30 mg daily, and ophthalmopathy patients received high-dose intravenous methylprednisolone. The paper describes TCR Vbeta CDR3 sequencing of 135 peripheral blood samples, made up of around 41 ophthalmopathy patients, roughly 72 hyperthyroidism patients and some 17 progressor patients.

Graves' hyperthyroidism was defined as stable when no progression to ophthalmopathy occurred over 18 months of follow-up. Hyperthyroidism patients were newly diagnosed, with disease duration under 2 months, and aged 18 to 65 years. Patients with uncontrolled infections, other autoimmune diseases, pregnancy or lactation were excluded. Diagnoses were established on the basis of clinical symptoms, serum thyroxine and TRAb, thyroid ultrasound, and orbital computed tomography. Ficoll-Paque density gradient centrifugation was used to isolate PBMCs from about 10 ml of fresh peripheral blood. Total RNA was extracted with Trizol reagent, and quality was checked on an Agilent 2100 Bioanalyzer. This clonotype was seen a few times. Its antigen remains unidentified. The input lacks base qualities; no much larger clone sits a single base away. Study-wide findings and limitations: Ophthalmopathy was separated from stable hyperthyroidism by a 13 V-J signature model, with 85% to 90% sensitivity and roughly 81% specificity obtained in cross-validation and 80%/75% obtained in testing. In validation, progression to ophthalmopathy was predicted by the model with 70% to 71% sensitivity and around 75% specificity, a median of approximately 6.5 months before onset. Most expanded thyroid clonotypes (frequency above 0.001) were also detected in blood, suggesting blood repertoires may reflect thyroid immune responses. Sample size was not statistically predetermined, and blinding of investigators to group allocation was not performed.

The TCR beta CDR3 regions were amplified from the RNA transcripts. A first-round RT-PCR of the TCR CDR3 used the HTBI primer set with the Qiagen OneStep RT-PCR kit. Libraries were constructed in a second round of multiplex PCR, after which size selection and purification were carried out. Paired-end sequencing of the libraries was performed with 100 bp reads on an Illumina HiSeq2000. The original methods were these. SOAPnuke was used to process the raw data, removing reads that contained adapters or uncalled bases, had a mean Phred below 15, or lacked an exact match to the constant primer or identifier. High-quality paired reads were merged using COPE v1.2.5, and each unique nucleotide sequence was defined as a clonotype. MiTCR v1.1 was used to align the clonotypes against IMGT TRBV, TRBD and TRBJ reference segments. The analysis included only V-J combinations with a frequency above 0.0001, which together covered more than 99% of the repertoires. The TCS score was defined as F50 (clonal expansion) divided by E x V (chaos), with BLOSUM62-based TCRdist calculated between CDR3 peptides within each V-J. Welch's t-statistics and random forest reduced 450 to 600 V-J features to around 14, which were used in a naive Bayes classifier (R e1071). Thyroid-blood repertoire similarity was quantified with the Morisita-Horn index. Using fastp at Q25 and MiXCR, TCRdb reprocessed the public reads and kept productive beta chains. One record per CDR3 amino acid sequence lists the most common genes and DNA. These V and J calls originate from TCRdb's pipeline instead of the authors' own analysis. The sample profile shows hundreds of thousands of distinct CDR3 sequences; roughly 32% of them were found once. 31% of the sample belongs to the ten largest clones.

Unmatched junction bases come to 8, with V trimmed by 3 bases and J by 3 bases. From the cysteine through the phenylalanine, the CDR3 covers 16 amino acids. The retained sequence is limited to the CDR3, 48 bases, with the frame set at the first base. The germline V gene (reference sequence) provides CDR1 DFQATT and CDR2 SNEGSKA. This clonotype was sampled from a woman aged 35 to 49 with Graves' hyperthyroidism. The sequencing sample was made of blood. The receptor chain draws on TRBV20-1 and TRBJ2-4, and 10 bases in between align with TRBD1. The CDR3 here reads CSASGQGVLGKNIQYF. Here is the DNA: TGCAGTGCTAGCGGACAGGGGGTTTTAGGCAAAAACATTCAGTACTTC.